Described below is a single T cell receptor beta chain sequence and its context. The CDR3 has 12 amino acids. Germline-derived CDR1 and CDR2 are MGHDK and SYGVNS. V lost 2 bases and J 8 bases, leaving 9 bases between the germline ends. Survey-level TCR beta sequencing used the immunoSEQ assay. Assay used: immunoSEQ multiplex PCR; TCRdb lists only in-frame clones, some missing. In the table there are 45,000 to 55,000 clones, over 85% of which are singletons. Material: PBMCs. The receptor's source is a man aged 35 to 55 with rheumatoid arthritis. The chain has TRBV25-1 and TRBJ1-1; no clear D gene. The CDR3 here is CASSERGTEAFF. The CDR3 bases are TGTGCCAGCAGTGAACGCGGTACGGAAGCTTTCTTT.